What follows are 10 T cell receptor beta chains derived from one specimen sequenced in a study of neoadjuvant anti-PD-1 for oral cavity cancer. Some clones are missing from TCRdb's copy, which holds only in-frame ones; the method was immunoSEQ multiplex PCR. The top ten hold about 6.8% of the sample, which has over 5,500 clones, 54% seen once. The sample consisted of tumor tissue, taken before nivolumab (anti-PD-1) treatment. The receptors were sampled from a person aged 35-80 years with oral cavity squamous cell carcinoma.

The genes are TRBV5-1 and TRBJ1-4, with 7 nucleotides matching TRBD1. The CDR3 loop spans 15 amino acids. CDR1 is SGHRS, CDR2 YFSETQ, per germline. Losses at the gene ends were 4 bases for V and 7 bases for J; bases not matched to a gene: 10. In DNA, the CDR3 is TGCGCCAGCAGCGCGCGACAGGGCCAGTTTGAAAAACTGTTTTTT. Translation gives CASSARQGQFEKLFF.

The V gene is TRBV9, the J gene TRBJ2-1; 8 bases match TRBD2. V gave up 1 base and J gave up 7 bases; unmatched junction bases: 16. Germline V lookup: CDR1 SGDLS, CDR2 YYNGEE. The CDR3 loop spans 18 amino acids. DNA of the CDR3: TGTGCCAGCAGCGTAAAGGACGGGGGGGCCATGGAGAGAAATGAGCAGTTCTTC. This sequence encodes CASSVKDGGAMERNEQFF.

This chain links TRBV7-8 with TRBJ2-1; tentative D call: TRBD1 (6 bases). With 7 bases removed from V and 6 bases from J, the gap between germline ends came to 10 bases. CDR1 is SGHVS and CDR2 is FQNEAQ in the germline V gene. The length of the CDR3 is 12 residues. The CDR3 loop is CASTEGGNEQFF. The CDR3, as DNA: TGTGCCAGCACCGAAGGGGGCAATGAGCAGTTCTTC.

This clone showed up just once. This sequence joins TRBV6-4 and TRBJ1-6; 7 bases are shared with TRBD1. CDR1 is MRHNA and CDR2 is SNTAGT in the germline V gene. Trimming took 3 bases from V and 9 from J; bases not matched to a gene: 2. The CDR3 loop spans 13 amino acids. CDR3 residues: CASSEYRGSPLHF. CDR3 coding DNA: TGTGCCAGCAGTGAATACAGGGGTTCACCCCTCCACTTT.

The CDR3 coding sequence is TGTGCCAGTAGTTTACTCCCGGACAGGGGGCCTGGGGCCAACGTCCTGACTTTC. Translation: CASSLLPDRGPGANVLTF. The rearrangement joins TRBV19 to TRBJ2-6; 11 positions agree with TRBD1. This CDR3 comprises 18 residues. Germline trimming cut 5 bases from V and 2 bases from J; bases unmatched to any gene: 8. CDR1 LNHDA and CDR2 SQIVND come from the germline V gene (reference sequence).

V is TRBV5-1 and J is TRBJ2-2; D perhaps matches TRBD2 (5 bases). Trimming left V 4 bases short and J 0 bases short, with 10 bases between. Germline CDR1 and CDR2: SGHRS and YFSETQ. This CDR3 has 15 amino acids. The CDR3 loop is CASSITEANTGELFF. The CDR3 DNA follows: TGCGCCAGCAGCATAACGGAGGCGAACACCGGGGAGCTGTTTTTT. The full variable domain, its missing parts supplied by reference TRBV5-1 and TRBJ2-2, is KAGVTQTPRYLIKTRGQQVTLSCSPISGHRSVSWYQQTPGQGLQFLFEYFSETQRNKGNFPGRFSGRQFSNSRSEMNVSTLELGDSALYLCASSITEANTGELFFGEGSRLTVL.

Comments on this clone: A read error may account for a junction end that differs from germline. Different DNA sequences within this sample yield the same CDR3. V and J are TRBV7-9 and TRBJ2-7, with D possibly TRBD2 on 5 matching bases. CDR1 and CDR2 (germline): SEHNR, FQNEAQ (reference sequence). The CDR3 sequence is 14 residues long. The CDR3 is CASSLTVDFYEQYF. The CDR3, as DNA: TGTGCCAGCAGCTTGACCGTGGACTTTTACGAGCAGTACTTT.

The genes are TRBV5-1 and TRBJ2-7; D is unresolved. The CDR3 contains 12 residues. V dropped 3 bases and J dropped 6 bases, with 10 bases sitting between them. CDR1 is SGHRS and CDR2 is YFSETQ in the germline V gene. CDR3 coding DNA: TGCGCCAGCAGCTCCGGTACCGCCGAGCAGTACTTC. Its translation is CASSSGTAEQYF.

The rearrangement joins TRBV30 to TRBJ2-7; 7 bases agree with TRBD2. Germline loops: CDR1 GTSNPN, CDR2 SVGIG (reference sequence). J lost 6 bases, V lost 4 bases, and 12 bases had no gene match. This CDR3 contains 14 residues. CDR3 sequence: CAWKGREPFVEQYF. The CDR3 nucleotides are TGTGCCTGGAAAGGGCGGGAGCCATTTGTCGAGCAGTACTTC.

The chain has TRBV15 and TRBJ1-6; 7 bases align to TRBD1. Germline CDR1 reads LNHNV; CDR2 reads YYDKDF (reference sequence). The V and J ends lost 5 bases and 7 bases, in that order; junction bases with no gene match: 5. The CDR3 spans 14 residues. The CDR3 DNA sequence: TGTGCCACCAGCGGAATGGGACAGAATTCACCCCTCCACTTT. This sequence encodes CATSGMGQNSPLHF.